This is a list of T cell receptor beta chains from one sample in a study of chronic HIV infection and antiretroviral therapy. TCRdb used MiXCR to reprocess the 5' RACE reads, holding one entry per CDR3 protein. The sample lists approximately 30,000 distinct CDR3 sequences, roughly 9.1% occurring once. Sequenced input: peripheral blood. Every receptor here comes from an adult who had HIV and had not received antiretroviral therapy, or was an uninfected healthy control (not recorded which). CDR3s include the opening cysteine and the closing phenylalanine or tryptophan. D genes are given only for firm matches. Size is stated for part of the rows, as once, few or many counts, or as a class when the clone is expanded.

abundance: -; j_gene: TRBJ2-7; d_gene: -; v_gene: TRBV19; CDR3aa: CAGSIDVRDSYEQYF
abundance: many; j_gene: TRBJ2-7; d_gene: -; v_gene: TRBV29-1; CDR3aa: CSVQGGTRSYEQYF
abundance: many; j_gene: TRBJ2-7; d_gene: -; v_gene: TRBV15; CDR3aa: CATSRDRQGTYEQYF
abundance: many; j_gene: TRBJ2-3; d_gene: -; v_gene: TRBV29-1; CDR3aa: CSVEELVSGTDTQYF
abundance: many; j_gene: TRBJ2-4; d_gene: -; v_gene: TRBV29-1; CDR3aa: CSVRALAKNIQYF
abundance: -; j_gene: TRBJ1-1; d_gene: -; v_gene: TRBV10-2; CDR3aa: CASSESESAEAFF
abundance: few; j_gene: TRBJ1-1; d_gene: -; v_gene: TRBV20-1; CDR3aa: CSASGGPDRTDAFF
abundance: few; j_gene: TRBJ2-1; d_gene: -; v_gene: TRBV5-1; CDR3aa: CASSLVVRGDNEQFF
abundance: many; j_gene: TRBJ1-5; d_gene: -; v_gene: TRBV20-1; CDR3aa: CSASYSGLDNQPQHF
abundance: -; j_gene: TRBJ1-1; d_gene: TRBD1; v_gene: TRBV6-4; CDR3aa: CASSVDRETEAFF
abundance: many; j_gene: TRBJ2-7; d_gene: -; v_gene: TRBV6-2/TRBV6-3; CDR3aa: CASRQTVNEQYF
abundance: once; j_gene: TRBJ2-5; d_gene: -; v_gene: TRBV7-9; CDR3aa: CASSLAKRQETQYF
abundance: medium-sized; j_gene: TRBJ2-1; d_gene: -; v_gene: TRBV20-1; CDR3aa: CSARGTFSSYNEQFF
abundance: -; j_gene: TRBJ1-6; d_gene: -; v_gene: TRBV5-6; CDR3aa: CASSFRTAVFSPLHF
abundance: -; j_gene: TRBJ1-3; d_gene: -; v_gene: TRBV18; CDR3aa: CASSPPHHSGNTIYF
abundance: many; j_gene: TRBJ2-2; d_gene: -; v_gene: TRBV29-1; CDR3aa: CSAYLQGSWHTGELFF
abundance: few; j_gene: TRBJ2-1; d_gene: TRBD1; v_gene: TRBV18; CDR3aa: CASSPQPGQGVEEFF
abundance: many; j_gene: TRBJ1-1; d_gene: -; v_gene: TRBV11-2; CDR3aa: CASSLGTVRAFF
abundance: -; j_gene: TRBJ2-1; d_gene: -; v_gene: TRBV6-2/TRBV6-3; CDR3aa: CASSRRTVNEQFF
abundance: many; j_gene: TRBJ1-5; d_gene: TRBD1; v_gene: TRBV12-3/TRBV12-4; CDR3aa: CASRRQGGNQPQHF
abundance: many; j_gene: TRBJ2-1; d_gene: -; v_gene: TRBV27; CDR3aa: CASSLGGDEQFF
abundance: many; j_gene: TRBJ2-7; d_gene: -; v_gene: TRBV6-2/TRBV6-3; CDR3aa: CASTPPGPYEQYF
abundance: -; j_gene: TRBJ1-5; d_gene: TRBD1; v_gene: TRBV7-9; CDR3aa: CASSLDGQGQHF
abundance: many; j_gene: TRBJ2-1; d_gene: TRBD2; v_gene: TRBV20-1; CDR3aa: CSADEASGGPSSSYNEQFF
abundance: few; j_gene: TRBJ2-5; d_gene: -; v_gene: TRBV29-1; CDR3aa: CSVVGRGGSQETQYF